Listed below are T cell receptor beta chains from one sample, sequenced in a study of T cells in localized non-small cell lung cancer. This table comes from immunoSEQ multiplex PCR, and its TCRdb copy is limited to in-frame clones, with some not included. In the table there are about 26,000 clones, 75% to 90% of which are singletons. The sequenced sample was peripheral blood, obtained before any cancer treatment. Source of these receptors: a woman aged 35 to 70 with stage I lung adenocarcinoma. The CDR3 runs from the conserved cysteine through the conserved F or W. Each record gives: J gene, D gene, V gene, clone size, CDR3 DNA, CDR3 protein. D genes are given only for firm matches. Size is omitted from some rows. Given values are once, few, many or a class for expanded clones.

j_call: TRBJ2-5
d_call: NA
v_call: TRBV5-1
clone_size: NA
cdr3_nt: TGCGCCAGCAGCTTGGGCCCGGGTTTCGGGACCCAGTACTTC
cdr3_aa: CASSLGPGFGTQYF

j_call: TRBJ2-6
d_call: NA
v_call: TRBV9
clone_size: NA
cdr3_nt: TGTGCCAGCAGCGTCTCGGGGGACCTACCTATCTCTGGGGCCAACGTCCTGACTTTC
cdr3_aa: CASSVSGDLPISGANVLTF

j_call: TRBJ1-1
d_call: NA
v_call: TRBV15
clone_size: once
cdr3_nt: TGTGCCACCAGCAGAGAGGTCCGGGCTTTCTTT
cdr3_aa: CATSREVRAFF

j_call: TRBJ1-2
d_call: NA
v_call: TRBV19
clone_size: NA
cdr3_nt: TGTGCCAGTAGTATCCAGGGGTACTATGGCTACACCTTC
cdr3_aa: CASSIQGYYGYTF

j_call: TRBJ1-2
d_call: TRBD1
v_call: TRBV5-6
clone_size: NA
cdr3_nt: TGTGCCAGCAGCACGGGACAGCATTATGGCTACACCTTC
cdr3_aa: CASSTGQHYGYTF

j_call: TRBJ1-1
d_call: NA
v_call: TRBV14
clone_size: NA
cdr3_nt: TGTGCCAGCAGCCGAGGACAATTGAACACTGAAGCTTTCTTT
cdr3_aa: CASSRGQLNTEAFF

j_call: TRBJ2-7
d_call: TRBD1
v_call: TRBV30
clone_size: NA
cdr3_nt: TGTGCCTGGGGCCGGGACAGGGGACTCCACGAGCAGTACTTC
cdr3_aa: CAWGRDRGLHEQYF

j_call: TRBJ1-2
d_call: NA
v_call: TRBV2
clone_size: few
cdr3_nt: TGTGCCAGCAGGGGGGACGGGATCTATGGCTACACCTTC
cdr3_aa: CASRGDGIYGYTF

j_call: TRBJ1-1
d_call: NA
v_call: TRBV5-6
clone_size: NA
cdr3_nt: TGTGCCAGCAGCCCCATGGGGGGAGTGGACACTGAAGCTTTCTTT
cdr3_aa: CASSPMGGVDTEAFF

j_call: TRBJ1-3
d_call: NA
v_call: TRBV14
clone_size: NA
cdr3_nt: TGTGCCAGCAGCCCTGCTTATCTCGTCTCTGGAAACACCATATATTTT
cdr3_aa: CASSPAYLVSGNTIYF

j_call: TRBJ2-3
d_call: NA
v_call: TRBV7-9
clone_size: NA
cdr3_nt: TGTGCCAGCAGCGCCAGTGGTACAGATACGCAGTATTTT
cdr3_aa: CASSASGTDTQYF

j_call: TRBJ2-1
d_call: NA
v_call: TRBV6-5
clone_size: NA
cdr3_nt: TGTGCCAGCAGTTACCTAGAGCGCAATGAGCAGTTCTTC
cdr3_aa: CASSYLERNEQFF

j_call: TRBJ1-4
d_call: NA
v_call: TRBV29-1
clone_size: once
cdr3_nt: TGCAGCGCCCACAGGGTTGGTGAAAAACTGTTTTTT
cdr3_aa: CSAHRVGEKLFF

j_call: TRBJ2-7
d_call: NA
v_call: TRBV7-2
clone_size: NA
cdr3_nt: TGTGCCAGCAGCTTACTACGGACGGCGGGAGAGCAGTACTTC
cdr3_aa: CASSLLRTAGEQYF

j_call: TRBJ1-2
d_call: NA
v_call: TRBV11-2
clone_size: NA
cdr3_nt: TGTGCCAGCAGCTTAGAGGCCTCGATATGGAGCTACACCTTC
cdr3_aa: CASSLEASIWSYTF

j_call: TRBJ2-7
d_call: TRBD2
v_call: TRBV10-3
clone_size: NA
cdr3_nt: TGTGCCATCAGCCGTATAGCGGGGGACGAGCAGTACTTC
cdr3_aa: CAISRIAGDEQYF

j_call: TRBJ1-2
d_call: NA
v_call: TRBV6-5
clone_size: NA
cdr3_nt: TGTGCCAGCAGTTCCCGGGAAAACTATGGCTACACCTTC
cdr3_aa: CASSSRENYGYTF

j_call: TRBJ2-5
d_call: TRBD1
v_call: TRBV6-4
clone_size: NA
cdr3_nt: TGTGCCAGCACTCCGGACAGGGAGGTCCCCAAAGAGACCCAGTACTTC
cdr3_aa: CASTPDREVPKETQYF

j_call: TRBJ2-1
d_call: TRBD2
v_call: TRBV5-8
clone_size: NA
cdr3_nt: TGTGCCAGCAGGGGACTAGCGGGGGGCGGATCCTACAATGAGCAGTTCTTC
cdr3_aa: CASRGLAGGGSYNEQFF

j_call: TRBJ1-1
d_call: NA
v_call: TRBV27
clone_size: NA
cdr3_nt: TGTGCCAGCAGTTTAATAGGGGGGCTAGGGACTGAAGCTTTCTTT
cdr3_aa: CASSLIGGLGTEAFF

j_call: TRBJ2-7
d_call: NA
v_call: TRBV21-1
clone_size: few
cdr3_nt: TGTGCCAGCAGCCGGGACAGCAACTCCTACGAGCAGTACTTC
cdr3_aa: CASSRDSNSYEQYF

j_call: TRBJ2-3
d_call: TRBD1
v_call: TRBV11-3
clone_size: once
cdr3_nt: TGTGCCAGCAGCTTGGGCAGGGGGACAGATACGCAGTATTTT
cdr3_aa: CASSLGRGTDTQYF

j_call: TRBJ2-1
d_call: NA
v_call: TRBV9
clone_size: NA
cdr3_nt: TGTGCCAGCAGCGTAGTCCCGGGGACCTTTAACAATGAGCAGTTCTTC
cdr3_aa: CASSVVPGTFNNEQFF

j_call: TRBJ2-1
d_call: TRBD2
v_call: TRBV12-5
clone_size: NA
cdr3_nt: TGTGCTAGTGGTTTGCCTAGCGGGGGCCCTAGCTCCTACAATGAGCAGTTCTTC
cdr3_aa: CASGLPSGGPSSYNEQFF

j_call: TRBJ1-6
d_call: TRBD1
v_call: TRBV7-2
clone_size: NA
cdr3_nt: TGTGCCAGCAGCTTAGAGGGGGCAATTTCACCCCTCCACTTT
cdr3_aa: CASSLEGAISPLHF

j_call: TRBJ2-3
d_call: NA
v_call: TRBV7-6
clone_size: NA
cdr3_nt: TGTGCCAGCAGCCGTATCACGGGAGATACGCAGTATTTT
cdr3_aa: CASSRITGDTQYF

j_call: TRBJ2-2
d_call: TRBD2
v_call: TRBV4-3
clone_size: once
cdr3_nt: TGCGCCAGCAGCCATGACCTAGCGGGTGAGAACACCGGGGAGCTGTTTTTT
cdr3_aa: CASSHDLAGENTGELFF

j_call: TRBJ2-6
d_call: NA
v_call: TRBV5-6
clone_size: NA
cdr3_nt: TGTGCCAGCAGCTCCCGTGCTTCTAGTGCTGGGGCCAACGTCCTGACTTTC
cdr3_aa: CASSSRASSAGANVLTF

j_call: TRBJ1-3
d_call: NA
v_call: TRBV7-9
clone_size: NA
cdr3_nt: TGTGCCAGCAGCCACGGCCAGGGAGATTCTGGAAACACCATATATTTT
cdr3_aa: CASSHGQGDSGNTIYF

j_call: TRBJ1-6
d_call: TRBD1
v_call: TRBV9
clone_size: NA
cdr3_nt: TGTGCCAGCAGCGCTCGGACAGGGAATTCACCCCTCCACTTT
cdr3_aa: CASSARTGNSPLHF

j_call: TRBJ1-1
d_call: NA
v_call: TRBV4-3
clone_size: NA
cdr3_nt: TGCGCCAGCAGCCAAGAGAGGGGGGCGCCGAGAACTGAAGCTTTCTTT
cdr3_aa: CASSQERGAPRTEAFF

j_call: TRBJ1-5
d_call: NA
v_call: TRBV19
clone_size: NA
cdr3_nt: TGTGCCAGTACACTTGAGGGAAATCAGCCCCAGCATTTT
cdr3_aa: CASTLEGNQPQHF

j_call: TRBJ1-6
d_call: NA
v_call: TRBV19
clone_size: NA
cdr3_nt: TGTGCCAGTAGTATAGGGGGCAGCCATTCACCCCTCCACTTT
cdr3_aa: CASSIGGSHSPLHF

j_call: TRBJ1-2
d_call: TRBD1
v_call: TRBV7-2
clone_size: NA
cdr3_nt: TGTGCCAGCAGCTTAGTTGGACAGGGAAACTATGGCTACACCTTC
cdr3_aa: CASSLVGQGNYGYTF

j_call: TRBJ1-4
d_call: NA
v_call: TRBV6-5
clone_size: NA
cdr3_nt: TGTGCCAGCAGTAAGGGCGGGTCCAGTGAAAAACTGTTTTTT
cdr3_aa: CASSKGGSSEKLFF

j_call: TRBJ1-2
d_call: TRBD1
v_call: TRBV6-5
clone_size: NA
cdr3_nt: TGTGCCAGCAGTGCCAGGACAGGGCTTGGCTACACCTTC
cdr3_aa: CASSARTGLGYTF

j_call: TRBJ1-1
d_call: NA
v_call: TRBV7-9
clone_size: NA
cdr3_nt: TGTGCCAGCAGCCGGGACAACACTGAAGCTTTCTTT
cdr3_aa: CASSRDNTEAFF

j_call: TRBJ1-2
d_call: TRBD1
v_call: TRBV5-6
clone_size: NA
cdr3_nt: TGTGCCAGCAGCTCCGGGACAGGGGGCGGCTATGGCTACACCTTC
cdr3_aa: CASSSGTGGGYGYTF

j_call: TRBJ1-1
d_call: TRBD1
v_call: TRBV12-5
clone_size: few
cdr3_nt: TGTGCTAGTGGTTTGTACAGGGGAGCTGAAGCTTTCTTT
cdr3_aa: CASGLYRGAEAFF

j_call: TRBJ2-1
d_call: NA
v_call: TRBV4-1
clone_size: NA
cdr3_nt: TGCGCCAGCAGCCACCTCGGACTTGCGGTGTACAATGAGCAGTTCTTC
cdr3_aa: CASSHLGLAVYNEQFF

j_call: TRBJ1-1
d_call: TRBD1
v_call: TRBV6-5
clone_size: NA
cdr3_nt: TGTGCCAGCAGAGAAGACAGGGGGCAAACTGAAGCTTTCTTT
cdr3_aa: CASREDRGQTEAFF

j_call: TRBJ1-2
d_call: TRBD1
v_call: TRBV30
clone_size: NA
cdr3_nt: TGTGCCCGGAGCGGGTCCGAGACAGGGCACGGCGGCTACACCTTC
cdr3_aa: CARSGSETGHGGYTF

j_call: TRBJ1-4
d_call: TRBD1
v_call: TRBV7-6
clone_size: NA
cdr3_nt: TGTGCCAGCAGCTTACGTACAGGGGTCGTGAATGAAAAACTGTTTTTT
cdr3_aa: CASSLRTGVVNEKLFF

j_call: TRBJ1-2
d_call: NA
v_call: TRBV4-1
clone_size: NA
cdr3_nt: TGCGCCAGCAGGTCCGAAGTCGGGGACTATGGCTACACCTTC
cdr3_aa: CASRSEVGDYGYTF

j_call: TRBJ2-6
d_call: NA
v_call: TRBV5-4
clone_size: NA
cdr3_nt: TGTGCCAGCAGCCCGCCTGGGGGCATTGGGTTTAGCTCTGGGGCCAACGTCCTGACTTTC
cdr3_aa: CASSPPGGIGFSSGANVLTF

j_call: TRBJ2-3
d_call: NA
v_call: TRBV10-3
clone_size: NA
cdr3_nt: TGTGCCATCAGTGCGCGGGACTCCACAGATACGCAGTATTTT
cdr3_aa: CAISARDSTDTQYF

j_call: TRBJ1-3
d_call: NA
v_call: TRBV11-1
clone_size: NA
cdr3_nt: TGTGCCAGCAGCTTGGGACACAAGAGCTCTGGAAACACCATATATTTT
cdr3_aa: CASSLGHKSSGNTIYF

j_call: TRBJ2-5
d_call: TRBD2
v_call: TRBV11-2
clone_size: NA
cdr3_nt: TGTGCCAGCAGCCCTAGCGGGGGGGACGGAGTAGAGACCCAGTACTTC
cdr3_aa: CASSPSGGDGVETQYF

j_call: TRBJ1-4
d_call: TRBD1
v_call: TRBV5-1
clone_size: NA
cdr3_nt: TGCGCCAGCAGCTTGGGTGAGGACAGGGTCAATGAAAAACTGTTTTTT
cdr3_aa: CASSLGEDRVNEKLFF

j_call: TRBJ1-4
d_call: TRBD1
v_call: TRBV10-3
clone_size: NA
cdr3_nt: TGTGCCTCTGCCCGGGACAGCCAAGCCGCAACTAATGAAAAACTGTTTTTT
cdr3_aa: CASARDSQAATNEKLFF